This T cell receptor (beta chain) was identified during a study of blood T cell repertoires in COVID-19. Sequencing was performed with immunoSEQ multiplex PCR; in TCRdb, only in-frame clones are kept and a portion is missing. The sample holds 150,000 or so clones, about 90% seen once. This CDR3 is built from 16 residues. Germline V gene data show CDR1 as MNHEY and CDR2 as SVGAGI. With 0 bases removed from V and 5 bases from J, the gap between germline ends came to 17 bases. V and J are TRBV6-5 and TRBJ2-7; a possible D gene is TRBD1 (5 bases). This TCR came from a woman in her seventies with acute or convalescent COVID-19. The sequenced sample was peripheral blood. The CDR3 DNA follows: TGTGCCAGCAGTTACTCGATTTTGGCCGCAGGGCACGAGCAGTACTTC. Amino acids: CASSYSILAAGHEQYF.